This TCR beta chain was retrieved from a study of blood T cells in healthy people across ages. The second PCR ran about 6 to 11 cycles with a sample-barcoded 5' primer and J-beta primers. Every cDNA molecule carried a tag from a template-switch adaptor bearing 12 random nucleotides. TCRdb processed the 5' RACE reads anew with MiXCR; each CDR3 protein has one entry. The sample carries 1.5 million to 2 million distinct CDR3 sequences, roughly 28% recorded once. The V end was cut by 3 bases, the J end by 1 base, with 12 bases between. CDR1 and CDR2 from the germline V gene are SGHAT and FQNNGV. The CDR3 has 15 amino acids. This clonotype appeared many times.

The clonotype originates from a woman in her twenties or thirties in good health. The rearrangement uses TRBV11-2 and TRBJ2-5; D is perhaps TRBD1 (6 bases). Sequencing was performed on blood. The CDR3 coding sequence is TGTGCCAGCAGCTTCGGTGGACAGCCCCAAGAGACCCAGTACTTC. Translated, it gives CASSFGGQPQETQYF.